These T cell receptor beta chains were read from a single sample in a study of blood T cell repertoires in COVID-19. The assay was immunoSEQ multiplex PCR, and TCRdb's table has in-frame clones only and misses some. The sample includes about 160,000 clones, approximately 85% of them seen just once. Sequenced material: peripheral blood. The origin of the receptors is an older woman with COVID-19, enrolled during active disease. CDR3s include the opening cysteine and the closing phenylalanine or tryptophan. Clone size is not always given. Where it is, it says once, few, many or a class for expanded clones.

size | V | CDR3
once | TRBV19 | CASSIPQGANYGYTF
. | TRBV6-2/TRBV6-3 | CASSPSYGYTF
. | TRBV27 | CASSTGTGKYEQYF
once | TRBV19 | CASSMSGGMTTGELFF
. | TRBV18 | CASSPGAGSTDTQYF
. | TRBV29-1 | CSADHRGQAAVGYTF
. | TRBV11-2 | CASSLTREKETQYF
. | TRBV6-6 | CASRNYRDRLFF
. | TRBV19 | CASSSSLAGRTTDTQYF
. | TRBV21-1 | CASTLTRLNTEAFF
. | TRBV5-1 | CASSLGTSGGYTF
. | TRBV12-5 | CASGLMSEQFF
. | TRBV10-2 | CATRDYSGTVSSSYNEQFF
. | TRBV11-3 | CASSSTGDSGNTIYF
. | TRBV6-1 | CASSEDRGRKTFF
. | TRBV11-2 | CASSLDGEQGYNQPQHF
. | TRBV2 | CASTMAQGISGNTIYF
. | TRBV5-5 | CASSQRGQLLGYTF
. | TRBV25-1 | CASSELWQGATTDTQYF
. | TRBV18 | CASSPSTGPFEQYF
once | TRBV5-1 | CASSFSEVERSSGNTIYF
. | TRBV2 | CASSDRGQSNQPQHF
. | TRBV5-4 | CASSKETGSDIQYF
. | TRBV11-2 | CASRRGGNEQFF
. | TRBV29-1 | CSVGRGSYNEQFF
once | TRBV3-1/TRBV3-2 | CASSHHARGDGYTF
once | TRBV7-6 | CASSSTQNYGYTF
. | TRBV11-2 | CASSLGVRPSFYEQYF
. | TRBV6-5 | CASSLQGAVNSPLHF
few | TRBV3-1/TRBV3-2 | CASSQGRGSSPLHF
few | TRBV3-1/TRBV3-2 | CASSDLGGRGYGYTF
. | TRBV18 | CASSPRTGTGDEQFF
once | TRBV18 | CASSHTQGARGYTF
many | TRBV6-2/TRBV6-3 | CASSSRQGQLYGYTF
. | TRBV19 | CASSILAGSSYNEQFF
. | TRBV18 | CASSSLDRVPNSPLHF
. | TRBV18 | CASSPGQGQAFF
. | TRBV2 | CASSASTNTEAFF
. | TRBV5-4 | CASSLVTGTGNTIYF
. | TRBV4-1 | CASSQDRQGYYEQYF
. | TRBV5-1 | CASSYGAATQETQYF
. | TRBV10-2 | CASSVEIGVTEAFF
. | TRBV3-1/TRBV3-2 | CASSFSPPGTGLSPLHF
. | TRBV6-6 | CASSYTGSGANVLTF
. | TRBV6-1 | CASSDGQVSHGYTF
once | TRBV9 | CASSTRPGTGMELFF
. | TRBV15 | CATSRGRDRGPGETQYF
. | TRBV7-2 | CASSSFSGGETQYF
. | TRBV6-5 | CASQRGNTEAFF
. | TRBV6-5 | CASSYPQGAGETQYF
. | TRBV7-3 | CASSAPGQGAWEQFF
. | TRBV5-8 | CASSKGQRTNTEAFF
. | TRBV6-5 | CASSYNSGIGDTQYF
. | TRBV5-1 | CASSSSGRETDTQYF
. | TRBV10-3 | CAIRSGLTTGELFF
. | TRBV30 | CAWSRDSGSGNTIYF
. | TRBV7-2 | CASSGRGQPQHF